The 16 T cell receptor beta chains below were found in one sample sequenced in a study of OX40 agonist ivuxolimab in advanced cancers. Profiling relied on immunoSEQ multiplex PCR, and the TCRdb table lists in-frame clones only, not all of them. Among 50,000 to 65,000 clones listed, over 70% were seen once. The material sequenced was CD4+ or CD8+ T cells sorted from blood, taken in a trial of the OX40 agonist ivuxolimab. These receptors were obtained from an adult with an advanced solid tumor such as melanoma, head and neck, liver or kidney cancer.

The chain carries TRBV11-1 and TRBJ2-7; TRBD2 aligns across 13 bases. The trim removed 2 bases at V and 4 bases at J, leaving 2 bases unmatched. Germline V lookup: CDR1 SGHAT, CDR2 FQDESV (reference sequence). This CDR3 spans 15 amino acids. CDR3 DNA sequence: TGTGCCAGCAGCTTAAGGACTAGCGGGAGTTACGAGCAGTACTTC. It encodes CASSLRTSGSYEQYF.

This chain links TRBV19 with TRBJ2-3; the D gene could be TRBD1 or TRBD2 (5 bases each). The germline V and J ends were trimmed by 5 bases and 8 bases, with 14 bases remaining between them. This CDR3 is 13 amino acids long. Germline assignment: CDR1 LNHDA and CDR2 SQIVND (reference sequence). CDR3: CASSPNPGGTQYF. In nucleotides, the CDR3 is TGTGCCAGTAGTCCCAACCCTGGGGGTACGCAGTATTTT.

The rearrangement joins TRBV27 to TRBJ2-3; maybe TRBD1 (5 bases). The CDR3 contains 14 residues. The germline CDR1 and CDR2 sequences are MNHEY and SMNVEV (reference sequence). V lost 5 bases to trimming and J lost 0 bases, with 9 bases between them. In DNA, the CDR3 is TGTGCCAGCAGTCGACAGACTAGCACAGATACGCAGTATTTT. Translating it yields CASSRQTSTDTQYF.

The rearrangement joins TRBV7-9 to TRBJ2-5; D is undetermined. The germline V gene has CDR1 SEHNR and CDR2 FQNEAQ (reference sequence). The CDR3 spans 13 residues. Between the trimmed V and J ends, which lost 5 bases and 4 bases, there was a span of 11 bases. The CDR3 protein is CASSGFSRETQYF. CDR3 sequence (DNA): TGTGCCAGCAGCGGCTTTTCCCGAGAGACCCAGTACTTC.

This chain links TRBV25-1 with TRBJ2-6, with a tentative D call TRBD1 (5 bases). V shed 4 bases and J shed 2 bases, with 9 bases lying between them. This CDR3 comprises 15 residues. CDR1 MGHDK and CDR2 SYGVNS come from the germline V gene. The CDR3 sequence: CASSAPGTGANVLTF. CDR3 DNA sequence: TGTGCCAGCAGTGCCCCAGGGACTGGGGCCAACGTCCTGACTTTC.

The chain recombines TRBV11-2 with TRBJ1-2; a weak D match, TRBD1 (5 bases). The V and J ends lost 5 bases and 2 bases respectively, with 15 bases between them. Germline V gene lookup returns CDR1 SGHAT and CDR2 FQNNGV. The CDR3 length is 15 residues. CDR3 amino acids: CASSRGRGVNYGYTF. The CDR3 DNA follows: TGTGCCAGCAGCCGAGGGCGAGGGGTGAACTATGGCTACACCTTC.

The chain carries TRBV10-3 and TRBJ2-5, with 8 bases that match TRBD2. The CDR3 has 14 amino acids. The germline gives CDR1 ENHRY, CDR2 SYGVKD. The junction had 8 bases not matched to a gene; V was cut back by 6 bases and J by 5 bases. DNA of the CDR3: TGTGCCATCAGCTCAGCGGGAGAGGGGGAGACCCAGTACTTC. This encodes CAISSAGEGETQYF.

This chain uses TRBV9 with TRBJ2-2; tentatively, D is TRBD2 (5 bases). The germline CDR1 and CDR2 sequences are SGDLS and YYNGEE. This CDR3 contains 15 residues. Trimming left V 3 bases short and J 4 bases short, with 13 bases between. CDR3 sequence reads: CASSEDFFSTGELFF. CDR3 DNA sequence: TGTGCCAGCAGCGAGGACTTTTTCTCCACCGGGGAGCTGTTTTTT.

This sequence joins TRBV27 and TRBJ1-1; 10 bases match TRBD1. CDR3 size: 16 residues. The V and J ends lost 4 bases and 5 bases, in that order; junction bases with no gene match: 10. Germline V gene sequence: CDR1 MNHEY, CDR2 SMNVEV (reference sequence). The CDR3 protein is CASSSGQGVRGTEAFF. CDR3 in DNA: TGTGCCAGCAGTTCTGGACAGGGGGTTAGAGGGACTGAAGCTTTCTTT.

This clone was found once. The chain recombines TRBV10-2 with TRBJ2-7; 8 bases line up with TRBD1. The CDR3 has 13 residues. Germline loops: CDR1 WSHSY, CDR2 SAAADI. Unmatched junction bases numbered 6, after V lost 5 bases and J lost 6 bases. The CDR3 DNA sequence: TGCGCCAGCAGTACTCAGGGGGCTTTCGAGCAGTACTTC. Its translation: CASSTQGAFEQYF.

The chain recombines TRBV6-6 with TRBJ1-6; 7 bases align to TRBD1. The CDR3 is made up of 13 amino acids. Trimming removed 7 bases from V and 9 bases from J; junction bases left unmatched: 6. Germline CDR1 and CDR2: MNHNY and SVGAGI (reference sequence). The CDR3 DNA reads as TGTGCCAGCACCTTGACAGGGATTTCACCCCTCCACTTT. Protein product: CASTLTGISPLHF.

This clone turned up a few times. The V and J genes are TRBV27 and TRBJ2-2; 9 bases are a match to TRBD2. Germline values: CDR1 MNHEY, CDR2 SMNVEV (reference sequence). V lost 6 bases, J lost 5 bases, and 13 bases stayed unmatched. The CDR3 runs to 17 residues. The chain's CDR3 is CASSLGAFSGSTGELFF. The CDR3 bases are TGTGCCAGCAGCCTTGGGGCCTTTAGCGGGAGTACCGGGGAGCTGTTTTTT.

The chain joins TRBV15 to TRBJ2-2; 10 bases agree with TRBD2. Losses at the gene ends were 3 bases for V and 5 bases for J; bases not matched to a gene: 6. The CDR3 length is 16 residues. Germline V gives CDR1 LNHNV, CDR2 YYDKDF (reference sequence). CDR3 protein: CATSSLAGERTGELFF. CDR3 bases: TGTGCCACCAGCAGTCTAGCGGGAGAGAGGACCGGGGAGCTGTTTTTT. The whole variable domain, filled in from reference TRBV15 and TRBJ2-2, reads DAMVIQNPRYQVTQFGKPVTLSCSQTLNHNVMYWYQQKSSQAPKLLFHYYDKDFNNEADTPDNFQSRRPNTSFCFLDIRSPGLGDTAMYLCATSSLAGERTGELFFGEGSRLTVL.

The genes are TRBV7-8 and TRBJ1-1, with D perhaps matching TRBD1 (5 bases). The CDR3 is 15 residues long. The V gene lost 1 base and the J gene lost 2 bases, with 11 bases spanning the gap. Per the germline V gene, CDR1 is SGHVS and CDR2 is FQNEAQ. This CDR3 is CASSLGRGRNTEAFF. The CDR3 bases are TGTGCCAGCAGCTTAGGGAGGGGCCGAAACACTGAAGCTTTCTTT.

The CDR3 nucleotides read TGTGCCAGCGCGTCTACGGGAGTGGTTGAGCAGTTCTTC. Protein sequence: CASASTGVVEQFF. The V gene is TRBV2, the J gene TRBJ2-1, with a weak D call TRBD2 (6 bases). V was trimmed by 8 bases and J by 9 bases, leaving 17 bases between them. CDR3 length equals 13 residues. Germline V gives CDR1 SNHLY, CDR2 FYNNEI.

The chain has TRBV7-6 and TRBJ2-1; D is perhaps TRBD1 (6 bases). Germline CDR1 and CDR2: SGHVS and FNYEAQ. CDR3 size: 13 residues. V shed 5 bases and J shed 8 bases, with 13 bases lying between them. Written as DNA, the CDR3 is TGTGCCAGCAGCAAGGGGCAGGGGTATGAGCAGTTCTTC. Protein product: CASSKGQGYEQFF.